The clone carrying this T cell receptor beta chain occurred a few times. The data originate from a study of identical twins. The V gene lost 5 bases and the J gene lost 1 base, with 11 bases spanning the gap. The CDR3 consists of 15 residues. Germline assignment: CDR1 KGHDR and CDR2 SFDVKD. TCRdb used MiXCR to reprocess the 5' RACE reads, holding one entry per CDR3 protein. Of fewer than 550,000 distinct CDR3 sequences listed, over 11% are singletons. These records were also assigned to another study, of yellow fever vaccine responses in identical twins.

Material: CD4+ T cells sorted from blood. The receptor was isolated from a woman between 18 and 29 years old in good health. The chain combines TRBV24-1 with TRBJ2-1; D tentatively fits TRBD1 or TRBD2 (6 bases each). In DNA form, the CDR3 reads TGTGCCACCAGTGGGGGGGCTGGTTCCTACAATGAGCAGTTCTTC. Translated: CATSGGAGSYNEQFF.